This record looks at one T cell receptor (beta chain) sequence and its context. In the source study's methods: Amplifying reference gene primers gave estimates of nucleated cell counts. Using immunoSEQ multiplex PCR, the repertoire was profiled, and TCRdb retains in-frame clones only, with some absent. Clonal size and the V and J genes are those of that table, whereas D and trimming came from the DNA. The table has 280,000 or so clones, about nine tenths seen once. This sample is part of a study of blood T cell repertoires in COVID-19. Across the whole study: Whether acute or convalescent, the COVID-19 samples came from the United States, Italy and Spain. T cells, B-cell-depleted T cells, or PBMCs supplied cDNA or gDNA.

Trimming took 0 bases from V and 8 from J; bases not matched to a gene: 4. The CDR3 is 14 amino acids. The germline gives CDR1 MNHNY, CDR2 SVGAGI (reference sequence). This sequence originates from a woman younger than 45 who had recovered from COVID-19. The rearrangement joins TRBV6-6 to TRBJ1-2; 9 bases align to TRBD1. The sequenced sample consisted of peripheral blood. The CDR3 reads CASSYSSDRGGYTF. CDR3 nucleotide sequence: TGTGCCAGCAGTTACTCGAGCGACAGGGGGGGCTACACCTTC.